The 15 T cell receptor beta chains below were found in one sample sequenced in a study of blood T cells in healthy people across ages. The second PCR ran about 7 to 12 cycles with a sample-barcoded 5' primer and J-beta primers. TCRdb itself ran the 5' RACE reads through MiXCR, one entry per CDR3 protein. Of 1,800,000 or so distinct CDR3 sequences in the sample, about 39% were seen once. Sequencing used blood. The receptor source for this set is a human donor in good health.

This sequence joins TRBV7-2 and TRBJ1-5, with D perhaps matching TRBD1 (6 bases). Trimming removed 3 bases from V and 7 bases from J, with 13 bases in between. The CDR3 has 14 amino acids. The germline gives CDR1 SGHTA, CDR2 FQGNSA. CDR3 amino acids: CASSFRKGDQPQHF. The CDR3 nucleotides read TGTGCCAGCAGCTTCCGTAAGGGGGACCAGCCCCAGCATTTT.

The V gene is TRBV6-2 or TRBV6-3, the J gene TRBJ2-7; 10 bases are a match to TRBD2. This CDR3 region has 18 residues. The V segment lost 4 bases and the J segment 3 bases; nucleotides outside the gene matches: 15. Germline V gene sequence: CDR1 MNHEY, CDR2 SVGEGT. CDR3 nucleotide sequence: TGTGCCAGCAGTTTCCGAGGGGGACGAGCGGGGGGGCTCTACGAGCAGTACTTC. Translation: CASSFRGGRAGGLYEQYF.

This clonotype was recorded a few times. This rearrangement joins TRBV20-1 to TRBJ1-5, with unresolved D. With 4 bases removed from V and 4 bases from J, the gap between germline ends came to 14 bases. The CDR3 covers 14 residues. The germline gives CDR1 DFQATT, CDR2 SNEGSKA (reference sequence). CDR3 nucleotide sequence: TGCAGTGCTATCTTCACGGGGTGGAATCAGCCCCAGCATTTT. It specifies CSAIFTGWNQPQHF.

The chain employs TRBV6-6 and TRBJ1-2; D uncertain. The CDR3 sequence is 13 residues long. Germline assignment: CDR1 MNHNY and CDR2 SVGAGI (reference sequence). Trimming cost V 6 bases and J 0 bases, with 8 bases left between them. The CDR3 spells CASSQYTNYGYTF. CDR3 bases: TGTGCCAGCAGCCAGTACACTAACTATGGCTACACCTTC.

This chain uses TRBV29-1 with TRBJ2-3, with D possibly matching TRBD2 (6 bases). Looked up from germline, CDR1 is SQVTM and CDR2 is ANQGSEA. This CDR3 comprises 14 residues. The ends were cut back, 4 bases at V and 14 bases at J, with 25 bases in the middle. The CDR3 sequence: CSVAGLTGAGLRYF. The CDR3 DNA follows: TGCAGCGTTGCGGGCCTTACTGGAGCGGGTCTGAGGTATTTT.

This chain links TRBV29-1 with TRBJ2-5, with D hard to call. V lost 3 bases to trimming and J lost 0 bases, with 5 bases between them. This CDR3 has 12 amino acids. The germline V gene has CDR1 SQVTM and CDR2 ANQGSEA. CDR3 DNA: TGCAGCGTTGATCCTTACCAAGAGACCCAGTACTTC. Protein: CSVDPYQETQYF.

This clonotype has a handful of counts. The V call is TRBV5-1, the J call TRBJ2-3; 9 bases match TRBD1. The junction had 3 bases not matched to a gene; V was cut back by 0 bases and J by 7 bases. This CDR3 spans 14 amino acids. Germline loops: CDR1 SGHRS, CDR2 YFSETQ. The CDR3 DNA reads as TGCGCCAGCAGCTTGGAAGGGACAGGGAATACGCAGTATTTT. This encodes CASSLEGTGNTQYF.

The V and J genes are TRBV27 and TRBJ1-6, with a weak D call TRBD1 (5 bases). Germline V lookup: CDR1 MNHEY, CDR2 SMNVEV (reference sequence). Deletions cut 4 bases from V and 2 bases from J, with 9 bases between. CDR3 length: 15 amino acids. The CDR3 loop is CASSWDGTYNSPLHF. The DNA of the CDR3 is TGTGCCAGCAGTTGGGACGGAACCTATAATTCACCCCTCCACTTT.

V usage is TRBV20-1 and J usage is TRBJ1-2; 7 bases are a match to TRBD1. The CDR3 contains 14 residues. The trim removed 1 base at V and 3 bases at J, leaving 5 bases unmatched. Germline-derived CDR1 and CDR2 are DFQATT and SNEGSKA (reference sequence). CDR3 DNA: TGCAGTGCTAGAGTCGACAGGGAGGACTATGGCTACACCTTC. It is translated as CSARVDREDYGYTF.

The chain has TRBV20-1 and TRBJ1-2; tentative D call: TRBD1 (5 bases). CDR1 DFQATT and CDR2 SNEGSKA come from the germline V gene (reference sequence). Trimming pared 2 bases from V and 2 bases from J, leaving 18 bases between. The CDR3 loop spans 16 amino acids. The CDR3 region has the DNA TGCAGTGCTAGAAATAATATGGGGGGAGCCAACTATGGCTACACCTTC. Its protein is CSARNNMGGANYGYTF.

The chain has TRBV9 and TRBJ1-1; D not certain. Germline assignment: CDR1 SGDLS and CDR2 YYNGEE. Trimming pared 0 bases from V and 3 bases from J, leaving 12 bases between. CDR3 size: 15 residues. The chain's CDR3 is CASSVGRVSDTEAFF. For the CDR3, the DNA is TGTGCCAGCAGCGTAGGTCGGGTATCGGACACTGAAGCTTTCTTT.

Here the CDR3 reads CASSVGGARLDTQYF. In nucleotides, the CDR3 is TGTGCCAGCAGCGTAGGAGGAGCTAGATTGGATACGCAGTATTTT. The chain is built from TRBV9 and TRBJ2-3; D uncertain. The CDR3 consists of 15 residues. V lost 0 bases to trimming and J lost 6 bases, with 14 bases between them. Germline V gene data show CDR1 as SGDLS and CDR2 as YYNGEE.

This clonotype was counted a single time. V gene TRBV5-8 combines with J gene TRBJ1-1, with 9 bases lining up with TRBD1. This CDR3 comprises 16 residues. Germline values: CDR1 SGHTS, CDR2 YDEGEE. The J segment lost 7 bases and the V segment lost 4 bases, leaving 14 bases of the junction unmatched. The CDR3, as DNA: TGTGCCAGCAGCCTATGGACAGGGGCCTACCATGGTGAAGCTTTCTTT. It encodes CASSLWTGAYHGEAFF.

V gene TRBV11-1 combines with J gene TRBJ2-3, with 12 bases aligning to TRBD2. Germline V lookup: CDR1 SGHAT, CDR2 FQDESV (reference sequence). The ends lost 6 bases at V and 6 bases at J; junction bases unmatched: 7. The length of the CDR3 is 15 residues. This CDR3 reads CASSPGLAGPDTQYF. CDR3 bases: TGTGCCAGCAGTCCCGGACTAGCGGGGCCGGATACGCAGTATTTT.

The chain joins TRBV7-2 to TRBJ1-1; D gene ambiguous. CDR1 is SGHTA and CDR2 is FQGNSA in the germline V gene. The CDR3 loop spans 14 amino acids. Trimming left V 2 bases short and J 9 bases short, with 16 bases between. The chain's CDR3 is CASSLNPYQNQAFF. The CDR3 coding sequence is TGTGCCAGCAGCTTAAACCCGTACCAAAATCAAGCTTTCTTT.